A single sample gave rise to the 27 T cell receptor beta chains below, sequenced in a study of human CD8 memory T cell subsets. UMI-labeled 5' RACE was used to make TCR beta libraries. TCRdb reprocessed the 5' RACE reads via MiXCR and lists one record per CDR3 protein. Among 8,300 or so distinct CDR3 sequences, about 3.9% were seen once, and the ten largest hold about two fifths. Specimen: CD8+ T cells from PBMCs. These receptors were obtained from a human donor in good health.

This clonotype was counted ten times or more. The rearrangement uses TRBV5-5 and TRBJ2-1; D not certain. The CDR3 totals 14 residues. Germline CDR1 SGHKS, CDR2 YYEKEE (reference sequence). Trimming took 4 bases from V and 4 from J, leaving 12 bases between them. As DNA, the CDR3 is TGTGCCAGCAGCCCCCGCGAGCTATACAATGAGCAGTTCTTC. Its translation: CASSPRELYNEQFF.

This clonotype was found a few times. J is TRBJ2-2 and V is TRBV10-2, with 7 positions matching TRBD2. Germline-derived CDR1 and CDR2 are WSHSY and SAAADI. J gave up 3 bases and V 3 bases, and 4 bases lay outside the gene matches. This CDR3 spans 15 amino acids. The DNA of the CDR3 is TGCGCCAGCAGTGATGGGGGGGTGCACACCGGGGAGCTGTTTTTT. Protein: CASSDGGVHTGELFF.

This clonotype appeared many times. The chain recombines TRBV5-1 with TRBJ2-2; 8 bases are a match to TRBD1. V lost 4 bases, J lost 2 bases, and 10 bases stayed unmatched. Germline V gene lookup returns CDR1 SGHRS and CDR2 YFSETQ. The CDR3 runs 17 residues. This CDR3 reads CASSPHETGVNTGELFF. The DNA for the CDR3 is TGCGCCAGCAGCCCCCATGAGACAGGGGTAAACACCGGGGAGCTGTTTTTT.

At least ten counts were recorded for this clonotype. This rearrangement joins TRBV20-1 to TRBJ2-3; D ambiguous. CDR3 length: 15 amino acids. Germline V gene sequence: CDR1 DFQATT, CDR2 SNEGSKA (reference sequence). Trimming took off 5 bases at V and 2 bases at J, with 17 bases between the two ends. As DNA, the CDR3 is TGCAGTGCTCCCCTCTCGGGCGTCATCACAGATACGCAGTATTTT. This gives the protein CSAPLSGVITDTQYF.

This clonotype was observed many times. The J gene is TRBJ2-7, the V gene TRBV20-1; a possible D gene is TRBD2 (6 bases). The CDR3 consists of 15 residues. The V end lost 0 bases, the J end lost 5 bases, and 17 bases lay between the germline ends. Germline-derived CDR1 and CDR2 are DFQATT and SNEGSKA (reference sequence). CDR3 region: CSARDLGTELNEQYF. The CDR3 DNA follows: TGCAGTGCTAGAGATCTTGGGACTGAACTGAACGAGCAGTACTTC.

This clonotype came up many times. This chain connects TRBV4-3 to TRBJ2-7; 10 nucleotides align to TRBD1. CDR1 is LGHNA and CDR2 is YSLEER in the germline V gene. The CDR3 has 15 amino acids. The junction had 7 bases not matched to a gene; V was cut back by 3 bases and J by 5 bases. The CDR3 region is CASSQTGGLFNEQYF. The DNA of the CDR3 is TGCGCCAGCAGCCAGACAGGGGGCTTGTTCAACGAGCAGTACTTC.

This clonotype was seen ten or more times. The chain recombines TRBV7-9 with TRBJ2-5, with D perhaps assigned TRBD1 or TRBD2 (5 bases each). Germline CDR1 is SEHNR and CDR2 is FQNEAQ (reference sequence). V was clipped by 1 base and J by 3 bases, with 9 bases between them. The CDR3 totals 14 residues. The CDR3 bases are TGTGCCAGCAGCTTAGGGGGGATAGAAGAGACCCAGTACTTC. Translated, it gives CASSLGGIEETQYF.

This chain uses TRBV2 with TRBJ2-1; the match to TRBD2 covers 8 bases. V was clipped by 8 bases and J by 4 bases; unmatched bases: 13. The CDR3 is 16 residues long. Germline CDR1 is SNHLY and CDR2 is FYNNEI. CDR3 protein: CASLDRLAGLYNEQFF. DNA for the CDR3: TGTGCCAGCCTCGATCGTCTAGCGGGTCTTTACAATGAGCAGTTCTTC.

Ten or more counts support this clonotype. The chain combines TRBV11-2 with TRBJ1-2, with 8 positions matching TRBD1. The V segment lost 5 bases and the J segment 6 bases; nucleotides outside the gene matches: 8. CDR3 length equals 14 residues. Germline CDR1 is SGHAT and CDR2 is FQNNGV. The CDR3 protein is CASSPWTGFNGYTF. The CDR3 DNA follows: TGTGCCAGCAGCCCGTGGACAGGGTTTAATGGCTACACCTTC.

A few counts support this clonotype. CDR3 DNA: TGTGCCAGCAGTTACTTGGCGGGAGGGCCTGAGACCCAGTACTTC. Protein sequence: CASSYLAGGPETQYF. V gene TRBV6-2 or TRBV6-3 combines with J gene TRBJ2-5; 9 bases fit TRBD2. V was pared by 1 base and J by 5 bases, with 5 bases of the junction left unmatched. CDR1 MNHEY and CDR2 SVGEGT come from the germline V gene. The CDR3 contains 15 residues.

This clonotype was recorded many times. This rearrangement joins TRBV7-9 to TRBJ2-7, with D possibly being TRBD1 (6 bases). Germline V gene sequence: CDR1 SEHNR, CDR2 FQNEAQ (reference sequence). Trimming cost V 4 bases and J 6 bases, with 13 bases left between them. The CDR3 is 13 residues long. CDR3: CASSSNVGGEQYF. CDR3 in DNA: TGTGCCAGCAGCTCGAACGTAGGGGGCGAGCAGTACTTC.

This clonotype turned up a few times. The genes are TRBV13 and TRBJ2-7; 10 bases are shared with TRBD1. Germline V gives CDR1 PRHDT, CDR2 FYEKMQ (reference sequence). V dropped 5 bases and J dropped 2; count of bases not matched to a gene: 6. CDR3 length: 15 residues. CDR3: CASSTSGTGAYEQYF. DNA of the CDR3: TGTGCCAGCAGCACCTCCGGGACAGGGGCCTACGAGCAGTACTTC.

This chain uses TRBV20-1 with TRBJ2-6; D may be TRBD1 (5 bases). This CDR3 region has 16 residues. Deletions cut 2 bases from V and 3 bases from J, with 14 bases between. CDR1 is DFQATT and CDR2 is SNEGSKA in the germline V gene (reference sequence). The chain's CDR3 is CSARPSGAYGANVLTF. CDR3 DNA sequence: TGCAGTGCTAGACCCTCTGGGGCTTATGGGGCCAACGTCCTGACTTTC.

The sample holds a few counts of this clonotype. The V gene is TRBV2, the J gene TRBJ2-7, with D perhaps TRBD1 (6 bases). V was shortened by 7 bases and J by 5 bases, with 18 bases between the two germline ends. CDR1 SNHLY and CDR2 FYNNEI come from the germline V gene. CDR3 length equals 14 residues. The CDR3 spells CASTLAGRGDEQYF. The CDR3 DNA reads as TGTGCCAGCACCCTTGCCGGCAGGGGCGACGAGCAGTACTTC.

By proportion, this clonotype is large. V usage is TRBV12-3 or TRBV12-4 and J usage is TRBJ2-3, with D possibly matching TRBD1 (6 bases). The CDR3 has 14 residues. Between the trimmed V and J ends, which lost 6 bases and 5 bases, there was a span of 15 bases. The CDR3 DNA reads TGTGCCAGCAGCCCGGGACACTCCCAAGATACGCAGTATTTT. Its translation: CASSPGHSQDTQYF.

This clonotype showed up many times. The gene calls are TRBV30 and TRBJ2-2; D possibly corresponds to TRBD1 (5 bases). V was clipped by 5 bases and J by 2 bases, with 15 bases between them. This CDR3 is 15 amino acids long. Per germline, CDR1 GTSNPN and CDR2 SVGIG (reference sequence). The DNA of the CDR3 is TGTGCCTGGTATTCCTCGACAGATAACACCGGGGAGCTGTTTTTT. Translation gives CAWYSSTDNTGELFF.

This clonotype was recorded at least ten times. V is TRBV6-2 or TRBV6-3 and J is TRBJ2-7; possible D gene TRBD2, 5 bases. The CDR3 sequence is 13 residues long. The V gene's germline CDR1 is MNHEY and CDR2 SVGEGT. V lost 2 bases and J 4 bases, leaving 9 bases between the germline ends. The chain's CDR3 is CASSYRGSYEQYF. CDR3 nucleotide sequence: TGTGCCAGCAGTTACCGCGGGTCTTACGAGCAGTACTTC.

This chain uses TRBV6-1 with TRBJ2-1; D unresolved. This CDR3 has 12 amino acids. In germline, CDR1 is MNHNS, CDR2 SASEGT. Between the trimmed V and J ends, which lost 5 bases and 3 bases, there was a span of 5 bases. CDR3 nucleotide sequence: TGTGCCAGCAGTCAATACTACAATGAGCAGTTCTTC. Residues: CASSQYYNEQFF.

In this sample, this clonotype turned up once. A much larger clonotype is one base distant, so this may be a read error. No conserved phenylalanine or tryptophan is present at the end of the CDR3, so a read error is the likely explanation. The chain combines TRBV19 with TRBJ1-2; 7 nucleotides agree with TRBD1. V shed 5 bases, J shed 7 bases, and the junction held 4 bases outside the gene matches. The germline gives CDR1 LNHDA, CDR2 SQIVND (reference sequence). The CDR3 is made up of 12 amino acids. CDR3 region: CASSLDRVGYTL. The CDR3 DNA sequence: TGTGCCAGTAGTCTCGACAGGGTTGGCTACACCTTA.

This clonotype was detected many times. This chain joins TRBV9 and TRBJ2-7, with 8 bases that match TRBD1. The V and J ends lost 1 base and 5 bases, in that order; junction bases with no gene match: 2. This CDR3 has 13 amino acids. Germline V gene data show CDR1 as SGDLS and CDR2 as YYNGEE. CDR3 residues: CASSVTGGNEQYF. CDR3 DNA: TGTGCCAGCAGCGTAACAGGGGGGAACGAGCAGTACTTC.

This clonotype was recorded many times. The V and J genes are TRBV28 and TRBJ2-7, with TRBD1 matching 7 bases. In germline, CDR1 is MDHEN, CDR2 SYDVKM. The CDR3 is made up of 17 amino acids. V trimming: 5 bases; J trimming: 3 bases; junction bases outside the gene matches: 16. CDR3: CASSIRRGSFVGYEQYF. The CDR3 DNA sequence: TGTGCCAGCAGTATCCGCAGGGGGTCATTCGTGGGCTACGAGCAGTACTTC.

This clonotype was observed many times. J is TRBJ2-7 and V is TRBV7-6, with 13 bases that match TRBD2. V shed 6 bases, J shed 6 bases, and the junction held 5 bases outside the gene matches. The CDR3 loop spans 14 amino acids. Germline CDR1 is SGHVS and CDR2 is FNYEAQ. The CDR3 spells CASSWTSGSGEQYF. CDR3 nucleotide sequence: TGTGCCAGCAGTTGGACTAGCGGGAGTGGCGAGCAGTACTTC.

This clonotype is medium-sized (0.01 to 0.1%) by share. The rearrangement uses TRBV19 and TRBJ2-7; D not certain. This CDR3 spans 11 amino acids. Trimming stripped 6 bases from V and 3 bases from J, with 6 bases between. Germline values: CDR1 LNHDA, CDR2 SQIVND (reference sequence). CDR3 protein: CASSHRYEQYF. The CDR3 nucleotides read TGTGCCAGTAGCCACCGCTACGAGCAGTACTTC.

There are many counts of this clonotype. The chain couples TRBV28 to TRBJ2-5; D is unresolved. V was trimmed by 7 bases and J by 3 bases, leaving 15 bases between them. CDR3 length equals 14 residues. Germline CDR1 MDHEN, CDR2 SYDVKM. CDR3 amino acids: CASTPTRAEETQYF. The CDR3 DNA sequence: TGTGCCAGCACGCCGACCCGGGCCGAAGAGACCCAGTACTTC.

This clonotype appeared many times. The gene calls are TRBV29-1 and TRBJ1-5; no definite D call. Germline CDR1 and CDR2: SQVTM and ANQGSEA. The CDR3 spans 13 residues. The V gene lost 4 bases and the J gene lost 6 bases, with 13 bases spanning the gap. This chain's CDR3 is CSVAEGEGQPQHF. CDR3 nucleotides: TGCAGCGTTGCTGAGGGAGAAGGTCAGCCCCAGCATTTT.

This clonotype was seen many times. The chain combines TRBV19 with TRBJ1-5, with a weak D call TRBD1 (6 bases). V lost 5 bases and J 7 bases, leaving 21 bases between the germline ends. Germline V gene lookup returns CDR1 LNHDA and CDR2 SQIVND (reference sequence). The CDR3 spans 16 residues. The CDR3 DNA is TGTGCCAGTAGTCCTCTGGACAGTCGGAACCTACAGCCCCAGCATTTT. This gives the protein CASSPLDSRNLQPQHF.

In its sample, this clonotype was seen many times. The chain is built from TRBV12-3 or TRBV12-4 and TRBJ1-1; TRBD1 is a possible D gene (5 bases). The V and J ends lost 1 base and 6 bases respectively, with 12 bases between them. The CDR3 is 14 residues long. The CDR3 DNA sequence: TGTGCCAGCAGTTTAGGGGGGAGTGGCGCTGAAGCTTTCTTT. Translation: CASSLGGSGAEAFF.